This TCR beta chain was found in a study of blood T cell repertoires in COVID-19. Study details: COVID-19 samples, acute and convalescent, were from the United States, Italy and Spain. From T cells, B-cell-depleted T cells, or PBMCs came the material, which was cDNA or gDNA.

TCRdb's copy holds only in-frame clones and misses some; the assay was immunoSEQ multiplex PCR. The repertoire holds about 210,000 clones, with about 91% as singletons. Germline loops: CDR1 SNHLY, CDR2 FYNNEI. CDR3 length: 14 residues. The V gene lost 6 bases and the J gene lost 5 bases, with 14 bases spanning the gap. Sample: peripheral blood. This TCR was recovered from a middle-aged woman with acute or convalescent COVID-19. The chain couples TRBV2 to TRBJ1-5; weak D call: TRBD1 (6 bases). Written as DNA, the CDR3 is TGTGCCAGCAGCCCTGACAGGCGGTATCAGCCCCAGCATTTT. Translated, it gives CASSPDRRYQPQHF.